These 17 T cell receptor beta chains were sequenced from one sample in a study of blood T cells in healthy people across ages. Primers used in a second PCR of about 7 to 12 cycles were a sample-barcoded 5' primer and a J-beta primer mix. TCRdb re-derived calls from the 5' RACE reads in MiXCR, one entry per CDR3 protein. The sample contains 700,000 to 950,000 distinct CDR3 sequences, roughly 60% of which appear only once. Sequencing used blood. The receptors were gathered from a man under 40 in good health.

The rearrangement links TRBV9 to TRBJ2-1; D unclear. V lost 0 bases and J lost 8, with 24 bases in between. The CDR3 is 18 amino acids. Germline lookup yields CDR1 SGDLS and CDR2 YYNGEE. The CDR3 region is CASSVDIDSKRAIDEQFF. In DNA, the CDR3 is TGTGCCAGCAGCGTAGATATCGACTCCAAACGGGCTATCGATGAGCAGTTCTTC.

The chain employs TRBV20-1 and TRBJ2-7, with D uncertain. Per germline, CDR1 DFQATT and CDR2 SNEGSKA (reference sequence). V lost 4 bases to trimming and J lost 2 bases, with 12 bases between them. This CDR3 comprises 13 residues. This CDR3 is CSATSGPTYEQYF. CDR3 bases: TGCAGTGCTACCTCCGGGCCTACCTACGAGCAGTACTTC.

This chain uses TRBV10-2 with TRBJ1-6; the D is unclear. Per germline, CDR1 WSHSY and CDR2 SAAADI. Trimming left V 8 bases short and J 7 bases short, with 15 bases between. The CDR3 runs 14 residues. CDR3 sequence (DNA): TGCGCCAGCCGCCCAGGCGCGGGCAATTCACCCCTCCACTTT. Translated: CASRPGAGNSPLHF.

The rearrangement links TRBV7-9 to TRBJ1-2; TRBD1 is a possible D gene (5 bases). Trimming took 6 bases from V and 8 from J, leaving 16 bases between them. CDR1 and CDR2 from the germline V gene are SEHNR and FQNEAQ (reference sequence). This CDR3 has 13 amino acids. The CDR3 DNA sequence: TGTGCCAGCAGGACTGACCAGGGAGAAGGCTACACCTTC. Protein product: CASRTDQGEGYTF.

This rearrangement joins TRBV15 to TRBJ1-4, with TRBD1 matching 12 bases. Trimming at V came to 5 bases and at J to 10 bases, leaving 5 bases not matched to a gene. This CDR3 comprises 14 residues. Germline V gene lookup returns CDR1 LNHNV and CDR2 YYDKDF (reference sequence). CDR3 in DNA: TGTGCCACCAGCGGGACAGGGGGCGGCGGAAAACTGTTTTTT. Translating it yields CATSGTGGGGKLFF.

The J gene is TRBJ2-1, the V gene TRBV29-1; 8 bases fit TRBD2. V trimming: 4 bases; J trimming: 9 bases; junction bases outside the gene matches: 11. CDR1 SQVTM and CDR2 ANQGSEA come from the germline V gene. The CDR3 consists of 14 residues. The CDR3 DNA sequence: TGCAGCGTTGGTGACCCTCATCGGGGGGGTGAGCAGTTCTTC. Translated, it gives CSVGDPHRGGEQFF.

The chain employs TRBV28 and TRBJ1-1, with 10 positions matching TRBD1. The CDR3 runs to 14 residues. Trimming cost V 5 bases and J 4 bases; bases outside gene matches: 4. Per germline, CDR1 MDHEN and CDR2 SYDVKM. CDR3 coding DNA: TGTGCCAGCAGTCCTTGGGACAGGGGCACTGAAGCTTTCTTT. Protein product: CASSPWDRGTEAFF.

The CDR3 sequence is CASSVESFSPLHF. Here the CDR3 DNA reads TGTGCCAGCAGCGTCGAGAGCTTTTCACCCCTCCACTTT. The V gene is TRBV7-2, the J gene TRBJ1-6; D gene ambiguous. In germline, CDR1 is SGHTA, CDR2 FQGNSA. The CDR3 consists of 13 residues. The V end lost 5 bases, the J end lost 9 bases, and 11 bases lay between the germline ends.

The chain has TRBV9 and TRBJ1-2; possibly TRBD1 for D (6 bases). The CDR3 is 15 amino acids. Germline V gene lookup returns CDR1 SGDLS and CDR2 YYNGEE. V was trimmed by 3 bases and J by 6 bases, leaving 18 bases between them. This chain's CDR3 is CASSGGGRRRNGYTF. The CDR3 nucleotides read TGTGCCAGCAGCGGCGGGGGCAGGCGCCGGAATGGCTACACCTTC.

Comments on this clonotype: Relative to the germline gene, one junction end is altered; a read error may explain this. The chain has TRBV3-1 and TRBJ1-1; a possible D gene is TRBD1 (5 bases). This CDR3 has 15 amino acids. The germline V gene has CDR1 LGHDT and CDR2 YNNKEL (reference sequence). In nucleotides, the CDR3 is TGTGCCAGCAGTCAAGTAGGCGGGGCGGACACTGAAGCTTTCTTT. Translated, it gives CASSQVGGADTEAFF. Full variable domain (rest looked up from reference TRBV3-1 and TRBJ1-1): DTAVSQTPKYLVTQMGNDKSIKCEQNLGHDTMYWYKQDSKKFLKIMFSYNNKELIINETVPNRFSPKSPDKAHLNLHINSLELGDSAVYFCASSQVGGADTEAFFGQGTRLTVV.

Only a few counts were recorded for this clonotype. This chain links TRBV7-6 with TRBJ2-1; D possibly corresponds to TRBD2 (5 bases). The V gene's germline CDR1 is SGHVS and CDR2 FNYEAQ. The length of the CDR3 is 16 residues. Trimming left V 2 bases short and J 3 bases short, with 14 bases between. The CDR3 bases are TGTGCCAGCAGCTTAACTCTTGCCGGGAACTACAATGAGCAGTTCTTC. It specifies CASSLTLAGNYNEQFF.

This sequence joins TRBV28 and TRBJ2-7; 8 positions agree with TRBD1. The ends lost 8 bases at V and 7 bases at J; junction bases unmatched: 10. The CDR3 is 13 residues long. Germline loops: CDR1 MDHEN, CDR2 SYDVKM. CDR3 protein: CASGMGQDSEQYF. The CDR3 DNA reads as TGTGCCAGCGGAATGGGACAGGACTCAGAGCAGTACTTC.

The count of this clonotype is one. This chain joins TRBV29-1 and TRBJ2-5, with D unclear. The last part of the DNA fits TRBJ2-7 better; the J call may be wrong. CDR1 and CDR2 (germline): SQVTM, ANQGSEA. There are 11 residues in the CDR3. The CDR3 protein is CSVAEEHEQYF. CDR3 nucleotide sequence: TGCAGCGTTGCCGAAGAACACGAGCAGTACTTC.

In the case of this clonotype: Sequence at one end of the junction differs from germline and may be a read error. The chain links TRBV7-8 to TRBJ2-7; D tentatively reads TRBD1 or TRBD2 (6 bases each). The DNA end lines up better with TRBJ2-4; the J call may be wrong. Germline V gives CDR1 SGHVS, CDR2 FQNEAQ. This CDR3 spans 16 amino acids. CDR3 sequence reads: CGSSLRRGDLINIQYF. The CDR3 DNA follows: TGTGGCAGCAGCTTAAGGAGGGGGGACTTGATAAACATTCAGTACTTC.

The rearrangement joins TRBV6-2 or TRBV6-3 to TRBJ2-1, with TRBD2 as a possible D gene (5 bases). The V and J ends lost 10 bases and 12 bases respectively, with 19 bases between them. The CDR3 sequence is 12 residues long. In germline, CDR1 is MNHEY, CDR2 SVGEGT. The CDR3 nucleotides read TGTGCCACCGGGGAAGGCCTTGGTGTGCAGTTCTTC. Translation: CATGEGLGVQFF.

The CDR3: CSARIPGLATDTQYF. CDR3 sequence (DNA): TGCAGTGCTAGAATACCGGGACTAGCTACAGATACGCAGTATTTT. The V call is TRBV20-1, the J call TRBJ2-3; 9 nucleotides align to TRBD2. The CDR3 totals 15 residues. V dropped 2 bases and J dropped 3; count of bases not matched to a gene: 6. Germline V gene data show CDR1 as DFQATT and CDR2 as SNEGSKA (reference sequence).

This clonotype was picked up a small number of times. This rearrangement joins TRBV29-1 to TRBJ2-1, with unresolved D. The ends were cut back, 5 bases at V and 0 bases at J, with 5 bases in the middle. Germline-derived CDR1 and CDR2 are SQVTM and ANQGSEA. The CDR3 runs 12 residues. The CDR3 spells CSVLFSYNEQFF. The CDR3 nucleotides are TGCAGCGTTTTGTTCTCCTACAATGAGCAGTTCTTC.